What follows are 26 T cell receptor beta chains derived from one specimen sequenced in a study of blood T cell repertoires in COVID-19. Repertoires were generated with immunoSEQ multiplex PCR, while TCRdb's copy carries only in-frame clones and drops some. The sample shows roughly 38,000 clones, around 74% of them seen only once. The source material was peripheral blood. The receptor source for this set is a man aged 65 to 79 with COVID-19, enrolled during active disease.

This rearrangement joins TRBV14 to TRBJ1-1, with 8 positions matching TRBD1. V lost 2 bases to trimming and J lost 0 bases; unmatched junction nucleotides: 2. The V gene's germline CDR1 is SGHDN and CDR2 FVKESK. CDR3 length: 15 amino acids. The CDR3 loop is CASSQRQGMNTEAFF. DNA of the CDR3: TGTGCCAGCAGCCAAAGACAGGGGATGAACACTGAAGCTTTCTTT.

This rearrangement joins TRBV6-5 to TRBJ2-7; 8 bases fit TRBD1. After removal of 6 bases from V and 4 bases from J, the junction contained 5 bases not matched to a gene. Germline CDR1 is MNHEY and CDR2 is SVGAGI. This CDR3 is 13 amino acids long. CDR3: CASSDRGGYEQYF. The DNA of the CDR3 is TGTGCCAGCAGCGACAGGGGCGGGTACGAGCAGTACTTC.

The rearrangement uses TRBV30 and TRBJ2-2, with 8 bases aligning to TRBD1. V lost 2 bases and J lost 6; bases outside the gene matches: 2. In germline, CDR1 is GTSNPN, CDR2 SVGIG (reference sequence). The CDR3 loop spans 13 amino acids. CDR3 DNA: TGTGCCTGGAGTCCCAGGGGGCCCGGGGAGCTGTTTTTT. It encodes CAWSPRGPGELFF.

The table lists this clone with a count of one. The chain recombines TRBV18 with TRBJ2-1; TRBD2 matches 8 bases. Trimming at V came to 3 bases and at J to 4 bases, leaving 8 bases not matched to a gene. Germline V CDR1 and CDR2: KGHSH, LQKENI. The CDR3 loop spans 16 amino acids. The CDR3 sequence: CASSPNFSGEYNEQFF. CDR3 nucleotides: TGTGCCAGCTCACCGAATTTTAGCGGGGAATACAATGAGCAGTTCTTC.

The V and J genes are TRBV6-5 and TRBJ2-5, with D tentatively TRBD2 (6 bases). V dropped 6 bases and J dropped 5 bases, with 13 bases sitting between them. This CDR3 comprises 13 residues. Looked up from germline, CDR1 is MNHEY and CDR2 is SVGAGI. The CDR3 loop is CASRPPGRETQYF. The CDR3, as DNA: TGTGCCAGCAGGCCTCCGGGGAGGGAGACCCAGTACTTC.

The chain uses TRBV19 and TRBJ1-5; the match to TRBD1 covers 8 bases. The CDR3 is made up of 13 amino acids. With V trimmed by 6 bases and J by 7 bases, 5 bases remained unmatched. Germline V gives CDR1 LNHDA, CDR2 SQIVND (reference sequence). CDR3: CASSRDRPQPQHF. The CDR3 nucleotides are TGTGCCAGTAGCAGGGACAGGCCCCAGCCCCAGCATTTT.

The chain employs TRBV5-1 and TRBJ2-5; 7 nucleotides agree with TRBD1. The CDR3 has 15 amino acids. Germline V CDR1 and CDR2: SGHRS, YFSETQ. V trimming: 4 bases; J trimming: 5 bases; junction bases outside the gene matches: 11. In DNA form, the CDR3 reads TGCGCCAGCAGCCCTGGGCGGACAGGAGGCGAGACCCAGTACTTC. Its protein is CASSPGRTGGETQYF.

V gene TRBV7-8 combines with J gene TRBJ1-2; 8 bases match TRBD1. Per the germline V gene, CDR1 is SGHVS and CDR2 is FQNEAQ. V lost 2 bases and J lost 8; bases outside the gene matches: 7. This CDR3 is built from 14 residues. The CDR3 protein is CASSLNPGGEGYTF. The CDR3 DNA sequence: TGTGCCAGCAGCTTAAATCCAGGGGGCGAAGGCTACACCTTC.

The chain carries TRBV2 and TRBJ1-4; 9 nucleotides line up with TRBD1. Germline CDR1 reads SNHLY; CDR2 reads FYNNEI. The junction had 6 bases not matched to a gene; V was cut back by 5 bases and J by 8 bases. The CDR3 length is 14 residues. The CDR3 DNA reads TGTGCCAGCAGTTCCGGGACAGGGATGGAAAAACTGTTTTTT. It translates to CASSSGTGMEKLFF.

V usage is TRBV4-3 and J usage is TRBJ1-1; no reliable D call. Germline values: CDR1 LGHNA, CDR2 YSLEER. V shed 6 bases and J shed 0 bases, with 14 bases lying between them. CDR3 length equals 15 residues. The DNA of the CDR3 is TGCGCCAGCAGGCGGGGAGGACTCATGAACACTGAAGCTTTCTTT. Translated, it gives CASRRGGLMNTEAFF.

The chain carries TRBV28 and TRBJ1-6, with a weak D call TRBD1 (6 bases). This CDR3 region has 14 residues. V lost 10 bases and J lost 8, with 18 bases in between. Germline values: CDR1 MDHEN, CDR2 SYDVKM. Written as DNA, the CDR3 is TGTGCCATCAACGTACAGGGAACCCATTCACCCCTCCACTTT. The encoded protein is CAINVQGTHSPLHF. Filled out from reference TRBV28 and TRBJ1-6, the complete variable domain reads DVKVTQSSRYLVKRTGEKVFLECVQDMDHENMFWYRQDPGLGLRLIYFSYDVKMKEKGDIPEGYSVSREKKERFSLILESASTNQTSMYLCAINVQGTHSPLHFGNGTRLTVT.

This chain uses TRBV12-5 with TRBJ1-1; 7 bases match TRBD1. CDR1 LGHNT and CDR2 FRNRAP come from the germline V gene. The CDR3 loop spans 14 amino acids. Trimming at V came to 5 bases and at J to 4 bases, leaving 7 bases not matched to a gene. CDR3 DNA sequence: TGTGCTAGTGGTCTGACAGGGAGGTTCACTGAAGCTTTCTTT. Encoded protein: CASGLTGRFTEAFF.

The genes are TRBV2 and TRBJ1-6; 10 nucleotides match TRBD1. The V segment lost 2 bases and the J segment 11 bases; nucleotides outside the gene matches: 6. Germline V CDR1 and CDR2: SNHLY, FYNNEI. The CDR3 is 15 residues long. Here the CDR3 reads CASSELGTGVAPLHF. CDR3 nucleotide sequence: TGTGCCAGCAGTGAATTGGGGACAGGGGTTGCACCCCTCCACTTT.

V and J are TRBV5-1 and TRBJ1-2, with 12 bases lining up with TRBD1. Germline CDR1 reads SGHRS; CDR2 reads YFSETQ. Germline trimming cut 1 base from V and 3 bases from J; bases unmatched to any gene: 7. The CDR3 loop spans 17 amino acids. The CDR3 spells CASSLRGQGAPYYGYTF. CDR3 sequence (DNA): TGCGCCAGCAGCTTGCGGGGACAGGGGGCGCCGTACTATGGCTACACCTTC.

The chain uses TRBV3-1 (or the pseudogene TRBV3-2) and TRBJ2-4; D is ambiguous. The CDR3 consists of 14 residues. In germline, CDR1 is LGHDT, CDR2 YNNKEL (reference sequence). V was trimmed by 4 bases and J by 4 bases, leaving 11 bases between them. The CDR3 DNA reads TGTGCCAGCAGCCCCCTCCGCGTTAAAAACATTCAGTACTTC. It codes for CASSPLRVKNIQYF.

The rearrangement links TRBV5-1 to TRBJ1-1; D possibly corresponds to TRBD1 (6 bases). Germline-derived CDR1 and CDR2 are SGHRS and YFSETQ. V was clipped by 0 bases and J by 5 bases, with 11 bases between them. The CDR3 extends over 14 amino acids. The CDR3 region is CASSLGQARTEAFF. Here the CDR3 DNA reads TGCGCCAGCAGCTTGGGACAGGCGAGAACTGAAGCTTTCTTT.

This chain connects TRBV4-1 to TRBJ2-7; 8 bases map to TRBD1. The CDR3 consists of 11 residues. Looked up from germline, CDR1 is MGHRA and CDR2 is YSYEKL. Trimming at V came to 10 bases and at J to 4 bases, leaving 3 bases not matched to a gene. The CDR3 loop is CATRQGYEQYF. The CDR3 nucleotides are TGCGCCACCCGACAGGGGTACGAGCAGTACTTC.

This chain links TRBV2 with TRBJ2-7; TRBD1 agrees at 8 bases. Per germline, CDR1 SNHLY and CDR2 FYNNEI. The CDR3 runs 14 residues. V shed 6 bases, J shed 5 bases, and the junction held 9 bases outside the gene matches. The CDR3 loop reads CASRGQGKVHEQYF. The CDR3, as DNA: TGTGCCAGCAGAGGACAGGGTAAGGTTCACGAGCAGTACTTC.

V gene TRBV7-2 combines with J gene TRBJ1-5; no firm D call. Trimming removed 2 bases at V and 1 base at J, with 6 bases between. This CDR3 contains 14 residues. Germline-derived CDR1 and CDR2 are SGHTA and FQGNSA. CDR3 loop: CASSLQKSNQPQHF. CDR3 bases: TGTGCCAGCAGCTTACAGAAAAGCAATCAGCCCCAGCATTTT.

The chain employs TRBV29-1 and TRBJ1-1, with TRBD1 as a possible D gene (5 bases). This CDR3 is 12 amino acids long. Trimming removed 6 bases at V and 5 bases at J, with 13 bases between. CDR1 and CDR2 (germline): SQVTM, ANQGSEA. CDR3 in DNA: TGCAGCGTGGAGGGGCAGGGAACTGAAGCTTTCTTT. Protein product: CSVEGQGTEAFF.

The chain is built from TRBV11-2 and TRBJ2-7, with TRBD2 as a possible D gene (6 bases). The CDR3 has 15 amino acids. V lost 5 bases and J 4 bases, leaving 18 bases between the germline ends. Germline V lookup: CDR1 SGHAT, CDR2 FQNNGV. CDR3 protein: CASSPSGGRGYEQYF. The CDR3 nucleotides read TGTGCCAGCAGCCCCTCTGGAGGGCGGGGTTACGAGCAGTACTTC.

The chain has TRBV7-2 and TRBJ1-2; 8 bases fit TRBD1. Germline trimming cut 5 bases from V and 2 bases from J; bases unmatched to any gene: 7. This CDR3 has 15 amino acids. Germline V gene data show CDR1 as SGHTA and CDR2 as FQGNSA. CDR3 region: CASSPDRGGNYGYTF. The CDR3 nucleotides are TGTGCCAGCAGCCCCGACAGGGGAGGCAACTATGGCTACACCTTC.

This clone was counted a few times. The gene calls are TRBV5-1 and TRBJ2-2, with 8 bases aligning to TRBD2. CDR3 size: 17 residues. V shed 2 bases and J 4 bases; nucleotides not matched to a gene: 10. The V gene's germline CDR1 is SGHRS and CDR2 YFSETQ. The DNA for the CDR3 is TGCGCCAGCAGCTTCGGACTAGCTGGGCCGGGCACCGGGGAGCTGTTTTTT. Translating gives CASSFGLAGPGTGELFF.

Here the CDR3 DNA reads TGTGCCAGCAGCCAATCCCCAAGCAGGGGCGCGGATGGCTACACCTTC. The encoded protein is CASSQSPSRGADGYTF. The chain joins TRBV7-9 to TRBJ1-2, with TRBD1 as a possible D gene (6 bases). This CDR3 comprises 16 residues. V lost 5 bases and J 6 bases, leaving 22 bases between the germline ends. Germline CDR1 is SEHNR and CDR2 is FQNEAQ (reference sequence).

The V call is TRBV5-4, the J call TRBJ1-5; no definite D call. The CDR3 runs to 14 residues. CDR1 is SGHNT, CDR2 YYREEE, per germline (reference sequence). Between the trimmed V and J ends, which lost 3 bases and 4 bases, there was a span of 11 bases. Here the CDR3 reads CASSSIPGNQPQHF. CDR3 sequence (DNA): TGTGCCAGCAGCTCCATTCCGGGGAATCAGCCCCAGCATTTT.

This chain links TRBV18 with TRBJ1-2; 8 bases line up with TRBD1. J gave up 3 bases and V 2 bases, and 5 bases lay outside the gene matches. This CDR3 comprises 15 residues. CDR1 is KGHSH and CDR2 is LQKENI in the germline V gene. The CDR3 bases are TGTGCCAGCTCACCAGTCTCAGGGGGCGACTATGGCTACACCTTC. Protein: CASSPVSGGDYGYTF.